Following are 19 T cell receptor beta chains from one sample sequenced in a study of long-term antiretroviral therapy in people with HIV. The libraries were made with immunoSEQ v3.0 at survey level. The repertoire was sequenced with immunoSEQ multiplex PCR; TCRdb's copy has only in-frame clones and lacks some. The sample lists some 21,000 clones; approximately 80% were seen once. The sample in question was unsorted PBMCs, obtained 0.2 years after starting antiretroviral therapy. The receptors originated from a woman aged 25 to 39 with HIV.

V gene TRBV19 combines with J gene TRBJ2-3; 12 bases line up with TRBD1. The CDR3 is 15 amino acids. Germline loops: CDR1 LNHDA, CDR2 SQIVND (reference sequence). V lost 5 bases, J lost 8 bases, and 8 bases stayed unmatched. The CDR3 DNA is TGTGCCAGTAGTCCCGGGACAGGGGGCTTGGGTACGCAGTATTTT. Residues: CASSPGTGGLGTQYF.

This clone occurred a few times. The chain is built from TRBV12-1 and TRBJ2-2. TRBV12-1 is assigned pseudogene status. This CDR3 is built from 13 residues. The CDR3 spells CASSFGHTGELFF. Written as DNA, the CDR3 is TGTGCCAGCAGCTTTGGACACACCGGGGAGCTGTTTTTT.

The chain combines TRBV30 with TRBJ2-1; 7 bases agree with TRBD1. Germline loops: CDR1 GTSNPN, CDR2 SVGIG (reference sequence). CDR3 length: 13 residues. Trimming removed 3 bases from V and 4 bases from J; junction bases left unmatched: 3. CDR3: CAWRPGQYNEQFF. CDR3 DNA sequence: TGTGCCTGGAGACCGGGACAGTACAATGAGCAGTTCTTC.

The DNA for the CDR3 is TGTGCCAGCAGTTACTCGCGGCTGAACAATCAGCCCCAGCATTTT. This translates into CASSYSRLNNQPQHF. The rearrangement uses TRBV6-5 and TRBJ1-5; unclear D gene. This CDR3 is built from 15 residues. The germline V and J ends were trimmed by 0 bases and 3 bases, with 9 bases remaining between them. Germline CDR1 MNHEY, CDR2 SVGAGI.

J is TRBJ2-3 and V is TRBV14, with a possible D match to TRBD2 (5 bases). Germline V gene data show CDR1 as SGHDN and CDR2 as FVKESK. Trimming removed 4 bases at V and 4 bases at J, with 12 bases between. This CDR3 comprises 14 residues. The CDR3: CASSLSGLADTQYF. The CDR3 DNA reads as TGTGCCAGCAGCCTATCCGGACTCGCAGATACGCAGTATTTT.

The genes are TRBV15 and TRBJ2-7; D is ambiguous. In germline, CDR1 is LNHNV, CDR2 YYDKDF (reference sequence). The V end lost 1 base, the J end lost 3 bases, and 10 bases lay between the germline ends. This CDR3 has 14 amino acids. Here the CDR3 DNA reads TGTGCCACCAGCAGAGGAGGCAGCTTCTACGAGCAGTACGTC. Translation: CATSRGGSFYEQYV.

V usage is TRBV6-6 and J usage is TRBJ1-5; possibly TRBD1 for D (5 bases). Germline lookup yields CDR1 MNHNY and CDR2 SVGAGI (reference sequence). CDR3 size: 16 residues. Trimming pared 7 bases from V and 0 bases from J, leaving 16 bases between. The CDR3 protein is CASTTTYGGSNQPQHF. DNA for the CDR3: TGTGCCAGCACCACGACATACGGGGGTAGCAATCAGCCCCAGCATTTT.

Here the CDR3 DNA reads TGTGCCAGCAGCGTAGTTTTCGGGGGCGCAGATACGCAGTATTTT. Translated: CASSVVFGGADTQYF. This chain links TRBV9 with TRBJ2-3; D might be TRBD1 or TRBD2, each matching 6 bases. The CDR3 runs 15 residues. Germline assignment: CDR1 SGDLS and CDR2 YYNGEE. Trimming removed 0 bases from V and 4 bases from J, with 12 bases in between. The variable domain in full, with the rest retrieved from reference TRBV9 and TRBJ2-3, is DSGVTQTPKHLITATGQRVTLRCSPRSGDLSVYWYQQSLDQGLQFLIQYYNGEERAKGNILERFSAQQFPDLHSELNLSSLELGDSALYFCASSVVFGGADTQYFGPGTRLTVL.

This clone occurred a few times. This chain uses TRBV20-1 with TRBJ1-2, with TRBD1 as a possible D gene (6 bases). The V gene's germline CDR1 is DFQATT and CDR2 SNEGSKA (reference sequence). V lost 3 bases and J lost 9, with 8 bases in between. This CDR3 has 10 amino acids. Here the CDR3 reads CSASRGSYTF. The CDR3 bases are TGCAGTGCTAGCAGGGGAAGCTACACCTTC.

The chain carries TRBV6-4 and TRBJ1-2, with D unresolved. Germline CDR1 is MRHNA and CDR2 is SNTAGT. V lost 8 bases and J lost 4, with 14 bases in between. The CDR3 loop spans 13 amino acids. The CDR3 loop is CASFVDTIYGYTF. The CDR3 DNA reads TGTGCCAGCTTCGTAGACACCATCTATGGCTACACCTTC.

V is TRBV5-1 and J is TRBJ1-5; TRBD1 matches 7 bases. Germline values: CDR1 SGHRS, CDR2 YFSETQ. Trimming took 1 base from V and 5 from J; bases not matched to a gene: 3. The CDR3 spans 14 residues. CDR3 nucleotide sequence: TGCGCCAGCAGCTTGTTAGGGGGCGATCAGCCCCAGCATTTT. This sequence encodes CASSLLGGDQPQHF.

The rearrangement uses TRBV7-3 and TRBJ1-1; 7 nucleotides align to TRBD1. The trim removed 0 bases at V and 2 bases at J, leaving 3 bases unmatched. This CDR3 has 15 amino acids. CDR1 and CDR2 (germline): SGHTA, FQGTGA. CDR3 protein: CASSLTPGGNTEAFF. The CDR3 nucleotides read TGTGCCAGCAGCTTAACCCCAGGGGGAAACACTGAAGCTTTCTTT.

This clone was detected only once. The CDR3 sequence is CASSRPKRSTDTQYF. The CDR3 DNA reads TGTGCCAGCAGCCGACCTAAGAGAAGCACAGATACGCAGTATTTT. J is TRBJ2-3 and V is TRBV27; D is uncertain. This CDR3 contains 15 residues. Germline CDR1 is MNHEY and CDR2 is SMNVEV (reference sequence). V was cut by 6 bases and J by 0 bases, with 13 bases left in between.

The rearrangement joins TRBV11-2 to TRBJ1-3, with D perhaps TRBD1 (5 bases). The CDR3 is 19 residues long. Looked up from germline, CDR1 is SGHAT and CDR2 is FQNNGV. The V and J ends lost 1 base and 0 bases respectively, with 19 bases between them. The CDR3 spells CASSLAVQNRPSSGNTIYF. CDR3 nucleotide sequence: TGTGCCAGCAGCTTAGCGGTCCAGAACAGGCCTTCCTCTGGAAACACCATATATTTT.

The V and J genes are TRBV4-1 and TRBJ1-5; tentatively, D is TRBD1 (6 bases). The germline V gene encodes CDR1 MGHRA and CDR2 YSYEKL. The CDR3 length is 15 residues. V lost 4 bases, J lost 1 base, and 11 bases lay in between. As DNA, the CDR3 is TGCGCCAGCAGCCCCCAGGGGCTCAGCAATCAGCCCCAGCATTTT. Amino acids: CASSPQGLSNQPQHF.

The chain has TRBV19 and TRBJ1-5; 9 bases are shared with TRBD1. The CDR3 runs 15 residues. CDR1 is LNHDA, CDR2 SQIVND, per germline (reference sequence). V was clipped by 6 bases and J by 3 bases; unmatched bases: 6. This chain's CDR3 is CASRKDRGDNQPQHF. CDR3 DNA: TGTGCCAGTAGGAAGGACAGGGGAGACAATCAGCCCCAGCATTTT.

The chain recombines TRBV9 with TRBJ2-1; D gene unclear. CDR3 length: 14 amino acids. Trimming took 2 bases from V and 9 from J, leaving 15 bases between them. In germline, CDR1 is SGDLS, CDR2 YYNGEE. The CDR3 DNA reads TGTGCCAGCAGCGTGCCTCCTGTGCTCGGTGAGCAGTTCTTC. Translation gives CASSVPPVLGEQFF.

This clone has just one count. CDR3 sequence reads: CASSAGRPRGTGELFF. The CDR3 coding sequence is TGTGCCAGCAGCGCCGGACGTCCCCGGGGGACCGGGGAGCTGTTTTTT. The V call is TRBV9, the J call TRBJ2-2; maybe TRBD2 (6 bases). With 3 bases removed from V and 5 bases from J, the gap between germline ends came to 17 bases. From germline, CDR1 is SGDLS and CDR2 YYNGEE. This CDR3 has 16 amino acids. Full variable domain (outside the CDR3, taken from reference TRBV9 and TRBJ2-2): DSGVTQTPKHLITATGQRVTLRCSPRSGDLSVYWYQQSLDQGLQFLIQYYNGEERAKGNILERFSAQQFPDLHSELNLSSLELGDSALYFCASSAGRPRGTGELFFGEGSRLTVL.

The CDR3 DNA reads as TGCGCCAGCAGCTCACAAATCGCCGGGTCAAGCTCTGGAAACACCATATATTTT. Translation gives CASSSQIAGSSSGNTIYF. The chain carries TRBV5-1 and TRBJ1-3; D gene uncertain. Germline CDR1 SGHRS, CDR2 YFSETQ. This CDR3 is 18 amino acids long. With 3 bases removed from V and 0 bases from J, the gap between germline ends came to 19 bases.